The 28 T cell receptor beta chains in this list originate from one sample, sequenced in a study of blood T cell repertoires in COVID-19. TCRdb keeps only in-frame clones here, not all; method: immunoSEQ multiplex PCR. The sample lists about 42,000 clones, just under 85% seen once, with roughly 5.2% in the top ten. What was sequenced was peripheral blood. The receptors shown here come from a man over 45 with active COVID-19.

This clone is a singleton in its sample. This chain connects TRBV24-1 to TRBJ2-1; maybe TRBD2 (7 bases). The germline gives CDR1 KGHDR, CDR2 SFDVKD. The CDR3 is 15 residues long. Trimming pared 5 bases from V and 9 bases from J, leaving 19 bases between. The CDR3 nucleotides are TGTGCCACCAGTGCCTCAGAACAGGGAGGGGGTGAGCAGTTCTTC. It is translated as CATSASEQGGGEQFF.

The gene calls are TRBV4-2 and TRBJ2-1; TRBD2 matches 7 bases. The CDR3 covers 14 residues. V lost 4 bases and J lost 8; bases outside the gene matches: 8. In germline, CDR1 is LGHNA, CDR2 YNFKEQ. Written as DNA, the CDR3 is TGTGCCAGCAGCCCCGGGGAGGGGAGGGATGAGCAGTTCTTC. This codes for CASSPGEGRDEQFF.

The chain recombines TRBV27 with TRBJ2-7; a possible D gene is TRBD1 (6 bases). The ends were cut back, 3 bases at V and 3 bases at J, with 9 bases in the middle. Per germline, CDR1 MNHEY and CDR2 SMNVEV (reference sequence). This CDR3 is 13 amino acids long. CDR3 coding DNA: TGTGCCAGCAGTTTCGGCAGGGGCTACGAGCAGTACTTC. Its protein product is CASSFGRGYEQYF.

This clone was found a few times. The rearrangement uses TRBV28 and TRBJ2-7, with D unclear. Trimming took off 8 bases at V and 2 bases at J, with 13 bases between the two ends. Germline lookup yields CDR1 MDHEN and CDR2 SYDVKM. This CDR3 is built from 13 residues. The CDR3 loop reads CASALTPTYEQYF. The CDR3 bases are TGTGCCAGCGCATTGACACCCACCTACGAGCAGTACTTC.

The chain is built from TRBV14 and TRBJ2-7, with 7 bases matching TRBD1. The ends lost 1 base at V and 4 bases at J; junction bases unmatched: 7. CDR1 SGHDN and CDR2 FVKESK come from the germline V gene. The CDR3 is made up of 15 amino acids. CDR3 sequence reads: CASSQVRGQTYEQYF. The CDR3 DNA follows: TGTGCCAGCAGCCAAGTAAGGGGACAGACATACGAGCAGTACTTC.

The rearrangement uses TRBV2 and TRBJ1-1, with 7 bases that match TRBD1. CDR1 is SNHLY, CDR2 FYNNEI, per germline. Trimming took 7 bases from V and 1 from J; bases not matched to a gene: 3. The CDR3 runs to 13 residues. The CDR3 protein is CASTGQRNTEAFF. In DNA, the CDR3 is TGTGCCAGCACGGGACAGCGGAACACTGAAGCTTTCTTT.

The sample holds a few counts of this clone. The chain is built from TRBV9 and TRBJ2-5; D ambiguous. This CDR3 has 14 amino acids. V lost 0 bases and J lost 5, with 11 bases in between. Germline V lookup: CDR1 SGDLS, CDR2 YYNGEE. The CDR3 reads CASSVASGRETQYF. DNA of the CDR3: TGTGCCAGCAGCGTAGCTTCAGGTCGCGAGACCCAGTACTTC.

The rearrangement joins TRBV2 to TRBJ2-1; 8 bases agree with TRBD1. V shed 7 bases and J 10 bases; nucleotides not matched to a gene: 15. The germline V gene has CDR1 SNHLY and CDR2 FYNNEI. The CDR3 extends over 15 amino acids. The CDR3 nucleotides are TGTGCCAGCAAATACAGGGGGTTCGCCCTCAACGAGCAGTTCTTC. Encoded protein: CASKYRGFALNEQFF.

This sequence joins TRBV28 and TRBJ2-7, with 7 bases that match TRBD1. V lost 7 bases and J lost 4; bases outside the gene matches: 7. Germline V gene data show CDR1 as MDHEN and CDR2 as SYDVKM. The CDR3 consists of 13 residues. CDR3 coding DNA: TGTGCCAGCACTATCGGGACAGAGTACGAGCAGTACTTC. It specifies CASTIGTEYEQYF.

For the CDR3, the DNA is TGTGCCAGCAGGGACTCCGGGACAGACTACGAGCAGTACTTC. Amino acid sequence: CASRDSGTDYEQYF. The chain carries TRBV6-5 and TRBJ2-7, with 7 bases that match TRBD1. CDR3 size: 14 residues. Per the germline V gene, CDR1 is MNHEY and CDR2 is SVGAGI. The trim removed 6 bases at V and 3 bases at J, leaving 8 bases unmatched.

This clone was recorded once. The chain combines TRBV9 with TRBJ2-1; weak D call: TRBD2 (7 bases). The V gene lost 4 bases and the J gene lost 9 bases, with 20 bases spanning the gap. The CDR3 spans 15 residues. Germline V gene sequence: CDR1 SGDLS, CDR2 YYNGEE. The CDR3 is CASSPGGGPGGEQFF. CDR3 coding DNA: TGTGCCAGCAGCCCTGGAGGGGGGCCGGGGGGTGAGCAGTTCTTC.

The chain carries TRBV5-1 and TRBJ1-2; 7 bases are a match to TRBD1. The CDR3 loop spans 16 amino acids. Per germline, CDR1 SGHRS and CDR2 YFSETQ. V dropped 3 bases and J dropped 0; count of bases not matched to a gene: 8. The CDR3 reads CASSSRTGTSNYGYTF. The DNA for the CDR3 is TGCGCCAGCAGCTCCCGGACAGGTACCTCTAACTATGGCTACACCTTC.

This clone has more than one count but fewer than ten. The V gene is TRBV25-1, the J gene TRBJ2-5; the D is unclear. Germline CDR1 is MGHDK and CDR2 is SYGVNS. V was pared by 2 bases and J by 4 bases, with 8 bases between. This CDR3 has 13 residues. CDR3 sequence (DNA): TGTGCCAGCAGTGAACGTCAGCGAGAGACCCAGTACTTC. Its translation is CASSERQRETQYF.

This clone has a handful of counts. The chain combines TRBV4-1 with TRBJ1-2, with TRBD1 matching over 9 bases. This CDR3 region has 15 residues. Trimming cost V 5 bases and J 7 bases; bases outside gene matches: 11. Per germline, CDR1 MGHRA and CDR2 YSYEKL. The CDR3 nucleotides are TGCGCCAGCAGCTCATCAAGCACAGGGGGCTTTGGCTACACCTTC. Translation gives CASSSSSTGGFGYTF.

This clone came up a few times. This specimen includes other DNA sequences encoding the same CDR3. This sequence joins TRBV7-9 and TRBJ1-2; weak D call: TRBD1 (6 bases). Trimming left V 1 base short and J 8 bases short, with 11 bases between. The CDR3 runs to 13 residues. Germline V gives CDR1 SEHNR, CDR2 FQNEAQ (reference sequence). The CDR3 reads CASSLDRVGGYTF. CDR3 DNA sequence: TGTGCCAGCAGCTTAGACAGGGTTGGCGGCTACACCTTC.

The J gene is TRBJ2-7, the V gene TRBV5-1; TRBD1 agrees at 7 bases. V dropped 2 bases and J dropped 2; count of bases not matched to a gene: 4. Per the germline V gene, CDR1 is SGHRS and CDR2 is YFSETQ. There are 14 residues in the CDR3. CDR3 in amino acids: CASSLGTETYEQYF. Here the CDR3 DNA reads TGCGCCAGCAGCTTAGGGACAGAGACCTACGAGCAGTACTTC.

This sequence joins TRBV27 and TRBJ2-7; 9 positions match TRBD1. CDR1 and CDR2 from the germline V gene are MNHEY and SMNVEV (reference sequence). The trim removed 8 bases at V and 9 bases at J, leaving 5 bases unmatched. The CDR3 sequence is 11 residues long. This chain's CDR3 is CASRTGGRQYF. CDR3 sequence (DNA): TGTGCCAGCCGAACAGGGGGCAGGCAGTACTTC.

In this sample, this clone turned up once. The V gene is TRBV7-2, the J gene TRBJ2-2, with D unresolved. Between the trimmed V and J ends, which lost 4 bases and 6 bases, there was a span of 12 bases. Germline CDR1 reads SGHTA; CDR2 reads FQGNSA. The CDR3 runs 14 residues. The CDR3 sequence: CASSYPEASGELFF. DNA of the CDR3: TGTGCCAGCAGCTACCCTGAAGCGTCCGGGGAGCTGTTTTTT.

This clone was detected a few times. The V and J genes are TRBV7-6 and TRBJ2-1, with TRBD2 matching 7 bases. V was clipped by 1 base and J by 6 bases; unmatched bases: 15. Germline loops: CDR1 SGHVS, CDR2 FNYEAQ. The CDR3 is made up of 18 amino acids. The chain's CDR3 is CASSLGMRRAAGINEQFF. CDR3 in DNA: TGTGCCAGCAGCTTAGGTATGCGGAGGGCAGCGGGAATCAATGAGCAGTTCTTC.

The rearrangement uses TRBV6-2 or TRBV6-3 and TRBJ1-1; D not resolved. V lost 4 bases and J 0 bases, leaving 18 bases between the germline ends. CDR3 length: 17 residues. Germline assignment: CDR1 MNHEY and CDR2 SVGEGT. The CDR3 DNA reads TGTGCCAGCAGTTCTACCCCGGGGAAACCAATGAACACTGAAGCTTTCTTT. The encoded protein is CASSSTPGKPMNTEAFF.

The chain employs TRBV28 and TRBJ2-1; D remains ambiguous. V shed 3 bases and J shed 8 bases, with 8 bases lying between them. CDR1 is MDHEN and CDR2 is SYDVKM in the germline V gene. CDR3 size: 12 residues. The CDR3 spells CASSLRVDEQFF. CDR3 coding DNA: TGTGCCAGCAGTTTGCGCGTGGATGAGCAGTTCTTC.

The gene calls are TRBV3-1 (or the pseudogene TRBV3-2) and TRBJ1-4; D perhaps matches TRBD1 (5 bases). CDR1 LGHDT and CDR2 YNNKEL come from the germline V gene (reference sequence). Trimming took off 10 bases at V and 7 bases at J, with 25 bases between the two ends. This CDR3 comprises 16 residues. DNA of the CDR3: TGTGCCACTGGGGACCGCTCGGGACTTTCGAGTGAAAAACTGTTTTTT. Translating it yields CATGDRSGLSSEKLFF.

The V gene is TRBV2, the J gene TRBJ1-5, with D possibly TRBD1 on 6 matching bases. The CDR3 runs to 15 residues. Germline CDR1 is SNHLY and CDR2 is FYNNEI. Deletions cut 5 bases from V and 3 bases from J, with 14 bases between. The CDR3 reads CASSPRGGYNQPQHF. For the CDR3, the DNA is TGTGCCAGCAGTCCTAGGGGGGGTTACAATCAGCCCCAGCATTTT.

The gene calls are TRBV29-1 and TRBJ2-1, with D maybe TRBD2 (6 bases). V dropped 6 bases and J dropped 4 bases, with 16 bases sitting between them. Germline V gives CDR1 SQVTM, CDR2 ANQGSEA. The CDR3 totals 14 residues. The CDR3 DNA sequence: TGCAGCGTCCTGACTAGTCTCCTATACAATGAGCAGTTCTTC. Its protein is CSVLTSLLYNEQFF.

CDR3 sequence (DNA): TGCAGCGTTGTCGCAGGGGCAGATACGCAGTATTTT. Amino acids: CSVVAGADTQYF. J is TRBJ2-3 and V is TRBV29-1, with D perhaps matching TRBD1 (6 bases). V was clipped by 4 bases and J by 4 bases, with 9 bases between them. Per the germline V gene, CDR1 is SQVTM and CDR2 is ANQGSEA. The length of the CDR3 is 12 residues.

This chain connects TRBV5-6 to TRBJ2-5; D remains ambiguous. Trimming removed 1 base at V and 5 bases at J, with 15 bases between. This CDR3 contains 15 residues. Germline CDR1 and CDR2: SGHDT and YYEEEE. CDR3 bases: TGTGCCAGCAGCTTGTCCTGGGTGACCAGGGAGACCCAGTACTTC. This sequence encodes CASSLSWVTRETQYF.

The chain joins TRBV20-1 to TRBJ2-1; D might be TRBD1 (6 bases). Between the trimmed V and J ends, which lost 3 bases and 1 base, there was a span of 10 bases. The CDR3 extends over 14 amino acids. In germline, CDR1 is DFQATT, CDR2 SNEGSKA (reference sequence). DNA of the CDR3: TGCAGTGCTAGTCCCGGGACATCCTACAATGAGCAGTTCTTC. It encodes CSASPGTSYNEQFF.

The genes are TRBV5-1 and TRBJ2-5; D is ambiguous. The CDR3 runs to 15 residues. The V gene's germline CDR1 is SGHRS and CDR2 YFSETQ. V was pared by 3 bases and J by 2 bases, with 14 bases between. The CDR3 DNA sequence: TGCGCCAGCAGCTCTGGGTGGCGGCAGCAAGAGACCCAGTACTTC. Protein sequence: CASSSGWRQQETQYF.